The T cell receptor beta chain under discussion was sequenced for a study of post-analysis software for immune sequencing data. This clonotype turned up a few times. Its antigen remains unidentified. Overall study findings and caveats: A few TRBV segments, TRBV5-6, TRBV5-1 and TRBV20-1 among them, were found more frequent in patients than controls. When compared against controls, multiple sclerosis patients showed significantly lower normalized Chao1 diversity.

Unique molecular identifiers featured in each of the TCR beta cDNA libraries. Yield was 450,000 to 650,000 cDNA molecules from 1 to 10 million T cells. TCRdb reprocessed the PCR reads via MiXCR and lists one record per CDR3 protein. The top ten hold approximately 4.4% of the sample, which has about 770,000 distinct CDR3 sequences, around 42% seen once. The CDR3 consists of 15 residues. V lost 6 bases to trimming and J lost 4 bases, with 16 bases between them. The source is a girl between 5 and 17 years old with multiple sclerosis. The specimen was blood. The chain has TRBV12-3 or TRBV12-4 and TRBJ2-1, with D possibly being TRBD2 (6 bases). The CDR3 sequence: CASSRLSGRYNEQFF. CDR3 DNA: TGTGCCAGCAGCCGACTTAGCGGCCGGTACAATGAGCAGTTCTTC.